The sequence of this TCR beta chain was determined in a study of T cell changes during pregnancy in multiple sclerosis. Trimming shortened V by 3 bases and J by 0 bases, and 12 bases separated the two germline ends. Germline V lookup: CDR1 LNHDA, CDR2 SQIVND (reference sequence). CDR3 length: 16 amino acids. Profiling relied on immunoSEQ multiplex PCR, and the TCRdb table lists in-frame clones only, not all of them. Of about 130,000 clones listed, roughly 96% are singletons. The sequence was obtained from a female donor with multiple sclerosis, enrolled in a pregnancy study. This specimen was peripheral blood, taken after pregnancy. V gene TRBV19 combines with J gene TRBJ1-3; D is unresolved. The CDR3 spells CASSIRGAFSGNTIYF. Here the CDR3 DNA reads TGTGCCAGTAGTATCCGGGGAGCCTTCTCTGGAAACACCATATATTTT.